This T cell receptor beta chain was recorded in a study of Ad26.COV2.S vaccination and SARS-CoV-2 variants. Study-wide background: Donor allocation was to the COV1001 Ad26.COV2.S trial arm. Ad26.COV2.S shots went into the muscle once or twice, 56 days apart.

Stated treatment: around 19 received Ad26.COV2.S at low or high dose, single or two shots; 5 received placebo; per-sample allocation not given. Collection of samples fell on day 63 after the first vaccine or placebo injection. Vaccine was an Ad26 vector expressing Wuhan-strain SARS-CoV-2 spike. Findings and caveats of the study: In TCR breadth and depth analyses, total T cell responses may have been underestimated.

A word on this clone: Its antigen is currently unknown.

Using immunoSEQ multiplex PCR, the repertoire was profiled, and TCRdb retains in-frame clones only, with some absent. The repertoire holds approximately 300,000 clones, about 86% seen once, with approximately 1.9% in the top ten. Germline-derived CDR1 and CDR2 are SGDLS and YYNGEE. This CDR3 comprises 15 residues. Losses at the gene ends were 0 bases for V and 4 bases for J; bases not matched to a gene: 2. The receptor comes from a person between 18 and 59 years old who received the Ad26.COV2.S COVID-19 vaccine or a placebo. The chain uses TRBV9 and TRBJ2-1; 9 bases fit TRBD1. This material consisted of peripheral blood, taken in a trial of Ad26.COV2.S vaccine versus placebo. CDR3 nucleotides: TGTGCCAGCAGCGTAGGGGACAGGGTATACAATGAGCAGTTCTTC. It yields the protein CASSVGDRVYNEQFF.